The entry below describes one T cell receptor beta chain. It has no known antigen specificity. No clone much larger than this one lies a single base away; base qualities are absent. These data belong to a study of control samples from healthy donors and cancer patients (dated by TCRdb to between 2020 and 2021). The CDR1 and CDR2 encoded by the germline V gene are SGHTA and FQGNSA. The germline V end is reduced by 5 bases and the J end by 4 bases; junction bases left unmatched: 10. The CDR3 has 15 amino acids, counting the end cysteine and phenylalanine. Of all the DNA, just the CDR3 is kept, 45 bases in frame from base 1. Library method: the immunoSEQ multiplex PCR assay. Imported from immuneACCESS, the table was reduced by TCRdb to in-frame sequences with V and J called. These copies leave out some clones; in studies compared against another copy, an unresolved V gene accounts for under half, and the cause of the remainder is not known. The sample table holds around 110,000 clones, of which around 90% were seen once. The ten largest clones represent 2% to 3% of the sample.

Sequencing was carried out using blood. This TCR derives from a woman aged 70-85 years in good health. The chain links TRBV7-2 with TRBJ1-2; TRBD1 agrees with 7 junctional bases. The CDR3 is CASSKNQGVGYGYTF. The bases read TGTGCCAGCAGCAAGAATCAGGGGGTGGGCTATGGCTACACCTTC.